The T cell receptor beta chain described here comes from a study of cytomegalovirus exposure and HLA in healthy donors. The V segment lost 5 bases and the J segment 2 bases; nucleotides outside the gene matches: 11. The CDR3 spans 16 residues. Germline V lookup: CDR1 LNHDA, CDR2 SQIVND (reference sequence). The PCR employed 60 Vbeta primers together with 13 Jbeta primers. Clones were read by immunoSEQ multiplex PCR, and TCRdb kept only the in-frame ones, dropping some. The table records about 100,000 clones, roughly 80% of them present only once. The sequence came from a woman aged 55-70 years in good health and CMV-seronegative. The specimen was PBMCs. This rearrangement joins TRBV19 to TRBJ1-2; 7 nucleotides align to TRBD1. CDR3 region: CASSESGTAMNYGYTF. The DNA of the CDR3 is TGTGCCAGTAGTGAGTCCGGGACAGCGATGAACTATGGCTACACCTTC.